Listed below are T cell receptor beta chains from one sample, sequenced in a study of CXCR3-negative and CXCR3-positive naive CD8 T cells. TCRdb reprocessed the 5' RACE reads and keeps a single row for each CDR3 protein, giving no DNA. In all, the sample yields about 57,000 distinct CDR3 sequences. The sample was naive CXCR3+ CD8+ T cells from blood. The source of these receptors is a human donor in good health. Some clones in this sample may be carry-over from other donors' samples. The CDR3 runs from the conserved cysteine through the conserved F or W.

J,V,CDR3
TRBJ1-1,TRBV6-2/TRBV6-3,CASSFLQGLNTEAFF
TRBJ2-1,TRBV29-1,CSVDWGAGNGEQFF
TRBJ2-1,TRBV11-3,CASSEQTGTLNNEQFF
TRBJ2-3,TRBV29-1,CSMEGTGWSTDTQYF
TRBJ2-2,TRBV15,CATSSNTGELFF
TRBJ1-1,TRBV29-1,CSVDDTFEAFF
TRBJ2-2,TRBV7-2,CASSPLRTGELFF
TRBJ2-7,TRBV20-1,CSAQAGPWYEQYF
TRBJ2-4,TRBV15,CATSNTPDLGVNIQYF
TRBJ1-2,TRBV29-1,CSVQAGQILNYGYTF
TRBJ2-7,TRBV27,CASSSGARYEQYF
TRBJ2-1,TRBV11-1,CASSPTAPNNEQFF
TRBJ2-1,TRBV7-2,CASSILAGGTYNEQFF
TRBJ2-7,TRBV28,CASSPGQGGGEQYF
TRBJ2-5,TRBV5-6,CASSLGEVSFMPKETQYF
TRBJ2-3,TRBV28,CASSSNRGSSADTQYF
TRBJ2-7,TRBV4-3,CASSQGASYEQYF
TRBJ1-1,TRBV29-1,CSVEGEDGPTEAFF
TRBJ2-7,TRBV14,CASSLLGAAYEQYF
TRBJ2-7,TRBV15,CATRQSGSDEQYF
TRBJ2-2,TRBV20-1,CSAPDSGWNTGELFF
TRBJ2-2,TRBV28,CASSSTTGVGELFF
TRBJ2-5,TRBV28,CASSPLLAGGSGETQYF
TRBJ1-1,TRBV9,CASSGPGGHTEAFF
TRBJ2-3,TRBV7-6,CASSSSKLGADTQYF
TRBJ2-7,TRBV9,CASSPARVGWDEQYF
TRBJ2-1,TRBV7-2,CASSLVWVTGTENEQFF
TRBJ1-1,TRBV12-3/TRBV12-4,CASSSTGSGAFF
TRBJ1-1,TRBV7-9,CASSLVAALDTEAFF
TRBJ2-3,TRBV29-1,CSVLRSDTQYF
TRBJ1-2,TRBV29-1,CSVQQGPYGYTF
TRBJ1-5,TRBV2,CASRGQGNQPQHF
TRBJ2-1,TRBV29-1,CSVEDAFYNEQFF
TRBJ1-5,TRBV4-1,CASSQVGGNQPQHF
TRBJ1-1,TRBV19,CASTPGQGGTEAFF
TRBJ2-3,TRBV19,CASIAGDTQYF
TRBJ2-7,TRBV7-3,CASSLTGNGFYEQYF
TRBJ1-5,TRBV2,CASSESNQPQHF
TRBJ2-2,TRBV29-1,CSVERGGAPTGELFF
TRBJ1-1,TRBV20-1,CSARGLHRDTEAFF
TRBJ2-7,TRBV6-2/TRBV6-3,CASSYDGISYEQYF
TRBJ1-1,TRBV20-1,CSARAPPGRRTEAFF